These 22 T cell receptor beta chains came from one sample sequenced in a study of cytomegalovirus exposure and HLA in healthy donors. Primers for the PCR totalled 60 Vbeta and 13 Jbeta. TCRdb's copy holds only in-frame clones and misses some; the assay was immunoSEQ multiplex PCR. The sample includes about 160,000 clones, roughly 80% of them seen just once. Sequencing was performed on PBMCs. Receptors were obtained from a man between 35 and 55 years old in good health and CMV-seronegative.

The chain joins TRBV7-2 to TRBJ1-5; TRBD1 is a possible D gene (6 bases). Looked up from germline, CDR1 is SGHTA and CDR2 is FQGNSA. Trimming removed 6 bases from V and 3 bases from J, with 12 bases in between. The CDR3 has 14 residues. CDR3 sequence reads: CASSHRQDNQPQHF. The CDR3 DNA reads as TGTGCCAGCAGTCACCGACAGGACAATCAGCCCCAGCATTTT.

The V and J genes are TRBV7-9 and TRBJ1-4; tentative D call: TRBD1 (5 bases). The ends were cut back, 4 bases at V and 4 bases at J, with 7 bases in the middle. In germline, CDR1 is SEHNR, CDR2 FQNEAQ (reference sequence). The CDR3 covers 13 residues. CDR3 in DNA: TGTGCCAGCAGCTACAGGTTTAATGAAAAACTGTTTTTT. Amino acids: CASSYRFNEKLFF.

V usage is TRBV4-1 and J usage is TRBJ2-2; tentatively, D is TRBD2 (5 bases). Germline CDR1 is MGHRA and CDR2 is YSYEKL. Trimming removed 3 bases at V and 7 bases at J, with 15 bases between. The CDR3 totals 15 residues. In DNA form, the CDR3 reads TGCGCCAGCAGCCACCCCATGTTCGGGGTCGGGGAGCTGTTTTTT. Its protein product is CASSHPMFGVGELFF.

This clone was picked up one time. This sequence joins TRBV2 and TRBJ2-5; no firm D call. The tail of the sequence fits TRBJ2-7 better, so the J call may be wrong. Looked up from germline, CDR1 is SNHLY and CDR2 is FYNNEI. The length of the CDR3 is 13 residues. The CDR3 is CATDRVDSYEQYF. DNA for the CDR3: TGTGCCACGGACCGGGTGGACTCCTACGAGCAGTACTTC.

About this clone itself: Other DNA sequences in the same sample also yield this CDR3. The chain is built from TRBV15 and TRBJ2-3; D possibly corresponds to TRBD2 (6 bases). V lost 5 bases and J 3 bases, leaving 9 bases between the germline ends. The germline V gene encodes CDR1 LNHNV and CDR2 YYDKDF (reference sequence). The CDR3 consists of 13 residues. The CDR3, as DNA: TGTGCCACCAGCCATGGGGGGACAGATACGCAGTATTTT. This gives the protein CATSHGGTDTQYF.

The CDR3 protein is CASSLAPGGNSPLHF. The CDR3 nucleotides read TGTGCCAGCAGCTTAGCGCCAGGGGGGAATTCACCCCTCCACTTT. This chain connects TRBV7-6 to TRBJ1-6; the match to TRBD1 covers 7 bases. CDR3 length: 15 amino acids. Germline assignment: CDR1 SGHVS and CDR2 FNYEAQ. After removal of 0 bases from V and 7 bases from J, the junction contained 3 bases not matched to a gene.

V gene TRBV28 combines with J gene TRBJ2-7, with 8 bases aligning to TRBD2. Germline trimming cut 1 base from V and 0 bases from J; bases unmatched to any gene: 5. The CDR3 is 16 residues long. The germline V gene has CDR1 MDHEN and CDR2 SYDVKM. The CDR3 coding sequence is TGTGCCAGCAGTTTATTCGGGGGGGCGTTCTCCTACGAGCAGTACTTC. This encodes CASSLFGGAFSYEQYF. Using reference TRBV28 and TRBJ2-7 for the parts outside the CDR3, the full variable domain is DVKVTQSSRYLVKRTGEKVFLECVQDMDHENMFWYRQDPGLGLRLIYFSYDVKMKEKGDIPEGYSVSREKKERFSLILESASTNQTSMYLCASSLFGGAFSYEQYFGPGTRLTVT.

V gene TRBV7-9 combines with J gene TRBJ2-5; tentative D call: TRBD2 (5 bases). Germline-derived CDR1 and CDR2 are SEHNR and FQNEAQ (reference sequence). Trimming stripped 8 bases from V and 3 bases from J, with 7 bases between. The CDR3 has 11 residues. In nucleotides, the CDR3 is TGTGCCAGCGGACTGGAAGAGACCCAGTACTTC. Encoded protein: CASGLEETQYF. Drawing the rest from reference TRBV7-9 and TRBJ2-5, the complete variable domain is DTGVSQNPRHKITKRGQNVTFRCDPISEHNRLYWYRQTLGQGPEFLTYFQNEAQLEKSRLLSDRFSAERPKGSFSTLEIQRTEQGDSAMYLCASGLEETQYFGPGTRLLVL.

The CDR3 is CASSVQENTEAFF. CDR3 coding DNA: TGCGCCAGCAGCGTCCAGGAGAACACTGAAGCTTTCTTT. V is TRBV5-1 and J is TRBJ1-1; no clear D gene. Germline-derived CDR1 and CDR2 are SGHRS and YFSETQ. The V end was cut by 4 bases, the J end by 1 base, with 8 bases between. The CDR3 spans 13 residues.

This rearrangement joins TRBV28 to TRBJ2-2; 7 bases are a match to TRBD1. CDR3 length: 16 residues. The trim removed 6 bases at V and 3 bases at J, leaving 10 bases unmatched. Germline CDR1 is MDHEN and CDR2 is SYDVKM. The CDR3 loop is CASSPDRVVDTGELFF. The CDR3, as DNA: TGTGCCAGCAGCCCCGACAGGGTCGTGGACACCGGGGAGCTGTTTTTT.

The rearrangement uses TRBV4-1 and TRBJ1-5, with unresolved D. The CDR3 extends over 14 amino acids. V was pared by 4 bases and J by 3 bases, with 10 bases between. CDR1 is MGHRA and CDR2 is YSYEKL in the germline V gene. In nucleotides, the CDR3 is TGCGCCAGCAGCCCGACTGAAGTCAATCAGCCCCAGCATTTT. This sequence encodes CASSPTEVNQPQHF.

The chain links TRBV27 to TRBJ2-7; 7 bases map to TRBD1. Germline loops: CDR1 MNHEY, CDR2 SMNVEV (reference sequence). J lost 3 bases, V lost 5 bases, and 7 bases had no gene match. The CDR3 spans 14 residues. CDR3 sequence reads: CASSRQGPFYEQYF. In nucleotides, the CDR3 is TGTGCCAGCAGTCGACAGGGACCTTTCTACGAGCAGTACTTC.

The rearrangement links TRBV27 to TRBJ2-3; 9 nucleotides align to TRBD2. Looked up from germline, CDR1 is MNHEY and CDR2 is SMNVEV (reference sequence). V was pared by 5 bases and J by 2 bases, with 8 bases of the junction left unmatched. The CDR3 is 16 residues long. Here the CDR3 reads CASSQIAGAVTDTQYF. CDR3 bases: TGTGCCAGCAGTCAGATAGCGGGGGCCGTCACAGATACGCAGTATTTT.

The chain couples TRBV6-1 to TRBJ1-5; TRBD1 matches at 7 bases. The V and J ends lost 6 bases and 5 bases, in that order; junction bases with no gene match: 10. Germline V gene lookup returns CDR1 MNHNS and CDR2 SASEGT. The CDR3 sequence is 15 residues long. The CDR3 loop is CASRVSHRGDQPQHF. CDR3 DNA: TGTGCCAGCAGAGTATCACACAGGGGAGATCAGCCCCAGCATTTT.

The rearrangement joins TRBV12-5 to TRBJ1-2; 7 bases agree with TRBD1. This CDR3 region has 18 residues. The V gene end was trimmed by 4 bases and the J gene end by 4 bases; junction bases not matched to a gene: 18. Germline CDR1 reads LGHNT; CDR2 reads FRNRAP. For the CDR3, the DNA is TGTGCTAGTGGTTCCCACGGGACCAACCGTGACAGGGTCTATGGCTACACCTTC. Protein sequence: CASGSHGTNRDRVYGYTF.

In its sample, this clone was seen a few times. The chain couples TRBV28 to TRBJ2-3; TRBD1 matches at 8 bases. This CDR3 is built from 15 residues. V was clipped by 6 bases and J by 2 bases; unmatched bases: 7. Per the germline V gene, CDR1 is MDHEN and CDR2 is SYDVKM. The CDR3 loop is CASRNDRGYTDTQYF. CDR3 nucleotide sequence: TGTGCCAGCAGGAACGACAGGGGTTACACAGATACGCAGTATTTT. Full variable domain (remainder filled in from reference TRBV28 and TRBJ2-3): DVKVTQSSRYLVKRTGEKVFLECVQDMDHENMFWYRQDPGLGLRLIYFSYDVKMKEKGDIPEGYSVSREKKERFSLILESASTNQTSMYLCASRNDRGYTDTQYFGPGTRLTVL.

The chain links TRBV18 to TRBJ2-3; possibly TRBD1 for D (6 bases). V was shortened by 1 base and J by 5 bases, with 13 bases between the two germline ends. The CDR3 extends over 15 amino acids. From germline, CDR1 is KGHSH and CDR2 LQKENI. CDR3 DNA: TGTGCCAGCTCACCACTTGCCCAGGGGAAAGATACGCAGTATTTT. This gives the protein CASSPLAQGKDTQYF.

The CDR3 spells CASSYAGTAPYEQYF. The CDR3 bases are TGTGCCAGCAGCTACGCGGGGACAGCTCCCTACGAGCAGTACTTC. The chain employs TRBV9 and TRBJ2-7, with D possibly being TRBD1 (7 bases). Germline-derived CDR1 and CDR2 are SGDLS and YYNGEE. V was pared by 4 bases and J by 2 bases, with 16 bases between. The CDR3 contains 15 residues.

The rearrangement joins TRBV7-9 to TRBJ2-1, with 8 bases lining up with TRBD2. CDR1 and CDR2 (germline): SEHNR, FQNEAQ (reference sequence). V shed 5 bases, J shed 10 bases, and the junction held 7 bases outside the gene matches. This CDR3 is 13 amino acids long. The CDR3 DNA is TGTGCCAGCAGCCCCCCGGGGGGGGGAGAGCAGTTCTTC. Protein product: CASSPPGGGEQFF.

The chain has TRBV5-1 and TRBJ2-4, with D hard to call. CDR1 SGHRS and CDR2 YFSETQ come from the germline V gene. Trimming took off 1 base at V and 9 bases at J, with 11 bases between the two ends. The CDR3 runs 13 residues. The CDR3: CASSLTRQAIQYF. In DNA, the CDR3 is TGCGCCAGCAGCTTGACCCGCCAGGCCATTCAGTACTTC.

V usage is TRBV7-9 and J usage is TRBJ1-1; tentative D call: TRBD1 (6 bases). This CDR3 contains 15 residues. V lost 5 bases and J 2 bases, leaving 15 bases between the germline ends. Germline values: CDR1 SEHNR, CDR2 FQNEAQ (reference sequence). This chain's CDR3 is CASSRPQGINTEAFF. In DNA, the CDR3 is TGTGCCAGCAGCCGGCCACAGGGAATTAACACTGAAGCTTTCTTT.

This sequence joins TRBV6-1 and TRBJ2-1; a possible D gene is TRBD2 (6 bases). CDR3 length equals 15 residues. The V gene lost 7 bases and the J gene lost 0 bases, with 13 bases spanning the gap. Per germline, CDR1 MNHNS and CDR2 SASEGT. The CDR3 region is CASTGQGGSYNEQFF. In nucleotides, the CDR3 is TGTGCCAGCACGGGGCAGGGAGGCTCCTACAATGAGCAGTTCTTC.